This TCR beta chain was found in a study of T-cell memory formation after mild COVID-19. V lost 1 base and J lost 7; bases outside the gene matches: 8. CDR3 length: 15 residues. Broader study findings: Clones that contracted from day 15 to 85 were balanced CD4/CD8, while later expanders leaned CD4+. CD4+ contracting clones lay mainly in CM and EM, CD8+ ones in EMRA. A second wave of clones peaked on day 37, and their SARS-CoV-2 specificity went unconfirmed.

As for this clonotype: No antigen is known for it.

TCR alpha and TCR beta cDNA libraries carrying sample barcodes and UMIs came from 5'RACE with constant-segment primers. TCRdb ran MiXCR on the 5' RACE reads and lists one entry per CDR3 protein. This table holds around 450,000 distinct CDR3 sequences, 20% to 30% found once. Sequencing was done on a sample of PBMCs or a T cell subset sorted from them (not recorded which). This rearrangement joins TRBV12-3 or TRBV12-4 to TRBJ2-7, with 9 positions matching TRBD2. This receptor was obtained from an adult woman who had mild COVID-19 (a few samples of this study predate the infection). Cell type and time point are not known. CDR3: CASSLGVSGSREQYF. CDR3 nucleotide sequence: TGTGCCAGCAGTTTAGGTGTTAGCGGGAGTAGAGAGCAGTACTTC.